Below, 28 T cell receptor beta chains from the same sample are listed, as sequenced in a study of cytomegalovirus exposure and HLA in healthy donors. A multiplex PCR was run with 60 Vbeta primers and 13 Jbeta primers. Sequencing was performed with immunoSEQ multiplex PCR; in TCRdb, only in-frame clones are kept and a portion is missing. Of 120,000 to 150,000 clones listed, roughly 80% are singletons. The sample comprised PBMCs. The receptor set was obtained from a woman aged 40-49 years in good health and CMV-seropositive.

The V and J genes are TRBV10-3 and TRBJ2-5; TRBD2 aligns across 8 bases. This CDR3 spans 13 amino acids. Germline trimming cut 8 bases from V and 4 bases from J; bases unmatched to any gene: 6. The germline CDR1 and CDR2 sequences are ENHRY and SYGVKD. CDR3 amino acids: CAIGSGGGETQYF. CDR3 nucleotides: TGTGCCATCGGAAGCGGGGGTGGAGAGACCCAGTACTTC.

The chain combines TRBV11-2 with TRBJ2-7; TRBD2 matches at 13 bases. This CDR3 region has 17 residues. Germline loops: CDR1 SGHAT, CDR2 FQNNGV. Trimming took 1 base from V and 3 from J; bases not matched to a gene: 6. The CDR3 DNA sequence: TGTGCCAGCAGCTTAGGTGAGACTAGCGGGGGGTTCTACGAGCAGTACTTC. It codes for CASSLGETSGGFYEQYF.

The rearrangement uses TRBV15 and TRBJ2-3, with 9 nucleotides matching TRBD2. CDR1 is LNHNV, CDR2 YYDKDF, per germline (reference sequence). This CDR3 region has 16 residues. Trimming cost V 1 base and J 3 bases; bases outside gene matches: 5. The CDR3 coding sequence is TGTGCCACCAGCAGAGGCACTAGCGGGTGGACAGATACGCAGTATTTT. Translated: CATSRGTSGWTDTQYF.

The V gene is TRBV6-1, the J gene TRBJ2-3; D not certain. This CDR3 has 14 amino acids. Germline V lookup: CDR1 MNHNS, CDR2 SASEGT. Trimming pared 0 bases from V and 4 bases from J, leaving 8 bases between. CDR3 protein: CASSEAALADTQYF. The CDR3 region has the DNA TGTGCCAGCAGTGAAGCAGCGCTGGCAGATACGCAGTATTTT.

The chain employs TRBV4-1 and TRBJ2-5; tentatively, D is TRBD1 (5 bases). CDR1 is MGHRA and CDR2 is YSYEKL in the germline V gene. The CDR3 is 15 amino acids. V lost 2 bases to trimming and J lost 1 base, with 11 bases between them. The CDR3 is CASSQPDRTQETQYF. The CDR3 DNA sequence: TGCGCCAGCAGCCAACCAGACAGAACCCAAGAGACCCAGTACTTC.

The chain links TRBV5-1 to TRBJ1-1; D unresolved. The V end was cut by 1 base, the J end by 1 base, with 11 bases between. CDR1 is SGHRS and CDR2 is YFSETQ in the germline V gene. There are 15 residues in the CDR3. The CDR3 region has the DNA TGCGCCAGCAGCTTGACCCCGACACAGAACACTGAAGCTTTCTTT. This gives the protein CASSLTPTQNTEAFF.

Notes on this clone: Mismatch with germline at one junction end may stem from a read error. CDR3 amino acids: CASSNSGGGRSPLF. The CDR3, as DNA: TGTGCCAGTAGTAATTCAGGTGGCGGGCGTTCTCCTCTTTTT. The gene calls are TRBV19 and TRBJ1-4; D unclear. CDR3 length: 14 residues. Germline CDR1 LNHDA, CDR2 SQIVND (reference sequence).

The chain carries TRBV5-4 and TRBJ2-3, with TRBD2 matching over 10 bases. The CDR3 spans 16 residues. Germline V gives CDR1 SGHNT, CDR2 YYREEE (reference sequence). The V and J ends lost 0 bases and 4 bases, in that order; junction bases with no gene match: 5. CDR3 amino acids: CASSLDLAGAADTQYF. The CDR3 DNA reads TGTGCCAGCAGCTTGGATCTAGCGGGGGCCGCAGATACGCAGTATTTT.

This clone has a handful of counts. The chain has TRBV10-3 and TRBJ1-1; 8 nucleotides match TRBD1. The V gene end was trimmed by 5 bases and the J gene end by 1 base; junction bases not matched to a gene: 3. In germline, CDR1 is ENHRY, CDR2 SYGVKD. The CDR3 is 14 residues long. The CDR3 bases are TGTGCCATCAGTCCCGGGACAGGGAACACTGAAGCTTTCTTT. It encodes CAISPGTGNTEAFF.

CDR3 coding DNA: TGTGCCAGCAGGGCAGAGGGGGGGAACTATGGCTACACCTTC. It translates to CASRAEGGNYGYTF. The rearrangement uses TRBV6-5 and TRBJ1-2; D might be TRBD1 (6 bases). Germline V gives CDR1 MNHEY, CDR2 SVGAGI. CDR3 length equals 14 residues. Trimming removed 6 bases from V and 2 bases from J, with 13 bases in between.

The CDR3 loop reads CASSVKGGGASGANVLTF. For the CDR3, the DNA is TGTGCCAGCAGCGTAAAAGGCGGGGGGGCCTCTGGGGCCAACGTCCTGACTTTC. The chain is built from TRBV9 and TRBJ2-6; 9 bases align to TRBD2. This CDR3 contains 18 residues. Germline V gene data show CDR1 as SGDLS and CDR2 as YYNGEE. After removal of 1 base from V and 0 bases from J, the junction contained 5 bases not matched to a gene.

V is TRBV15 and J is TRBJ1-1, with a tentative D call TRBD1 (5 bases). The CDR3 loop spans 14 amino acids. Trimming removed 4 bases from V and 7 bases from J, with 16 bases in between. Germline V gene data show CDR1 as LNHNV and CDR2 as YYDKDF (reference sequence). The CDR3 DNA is TGTGCCACCAGCACCTCGGGACGGGGAGGTGAAGCTTTCTTT. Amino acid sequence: CATSTSGRGGEAFF.

DNA for the CDR3: TGTGCCAGCAGGCCCAGCGGGGGGCGTGCTGGCGGGGAGCTGTTTTTT. This sequence encodes CASRPSGGRAGGELFF. The chain joins TRBV9 to TRBJ2-2; 9 nucleotides align to TRBD2. CDR1 is SGDLS, CDR2 YYNGEE, per germline. This CDR3 comprises 16 residues. Trimming at V came to 5 bases and at J to 7 bases, leaving 12 bases not matched to a gene.

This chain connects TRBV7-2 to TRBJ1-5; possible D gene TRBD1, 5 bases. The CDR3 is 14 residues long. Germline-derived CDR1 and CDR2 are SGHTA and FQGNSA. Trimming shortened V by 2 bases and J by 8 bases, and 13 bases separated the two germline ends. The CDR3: CASSLNGAREPQHF. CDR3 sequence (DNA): TGTGCCAGCAGCTTAAATGGGGCCCGGGAGCCCCAGCATTTT.

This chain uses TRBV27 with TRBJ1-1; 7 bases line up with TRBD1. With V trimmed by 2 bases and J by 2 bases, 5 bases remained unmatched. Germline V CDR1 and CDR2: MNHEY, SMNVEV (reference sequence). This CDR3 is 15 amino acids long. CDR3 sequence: CASSLATGANTEAFF. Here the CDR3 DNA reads TGTGCCAGCAGTTTAGCTACAGGGGCAAACACTGAAGCTTTCTTT.

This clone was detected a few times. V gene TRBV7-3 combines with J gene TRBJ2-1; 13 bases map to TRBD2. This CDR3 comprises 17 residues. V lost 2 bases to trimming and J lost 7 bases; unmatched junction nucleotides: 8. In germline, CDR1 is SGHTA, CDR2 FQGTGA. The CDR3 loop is CASSLSGLAGAVNEQFF. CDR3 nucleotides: TGTGCCAGCAGCTTATCCGGACTAGCGGGGGCCGTAAATGAGCAGTTCTTC.

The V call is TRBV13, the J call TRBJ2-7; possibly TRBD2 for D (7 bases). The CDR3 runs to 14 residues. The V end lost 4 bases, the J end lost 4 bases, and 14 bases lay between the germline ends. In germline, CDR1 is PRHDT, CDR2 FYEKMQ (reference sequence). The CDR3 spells CASSWKGEGYEQYF. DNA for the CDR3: TGTGCCAGCAGCTGGAAGGGGGAGGGTTACGAGCAGTACTTC. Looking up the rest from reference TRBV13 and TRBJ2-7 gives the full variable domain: AAGVIQSPRHLIKEKRETATLKCYPIPRHDTVYWYQQGPGQDPQFLISFYEKMQSDKGSIPDRFSAQQFSDYHSELNMSSLELGDSALYFCASSWKGEGYEQYFGPGTRLTVT.

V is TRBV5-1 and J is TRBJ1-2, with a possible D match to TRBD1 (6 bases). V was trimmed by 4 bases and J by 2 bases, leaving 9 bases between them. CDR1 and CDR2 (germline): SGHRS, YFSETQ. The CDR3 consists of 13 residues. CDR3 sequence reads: CASSPDRNYGYTF. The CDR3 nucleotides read TGCGCCAGCAGCCCCGACAGGAACTATGGCTACACCTTC.

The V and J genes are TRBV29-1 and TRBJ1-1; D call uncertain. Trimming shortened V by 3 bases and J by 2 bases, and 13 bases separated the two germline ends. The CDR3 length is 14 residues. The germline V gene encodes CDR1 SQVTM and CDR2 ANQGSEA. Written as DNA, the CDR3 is TGCAGCGTTGAGGGGAGGCTAGTAAACACTGAAGCTTTCTTT. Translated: CSVEGRLVNTEAFF.

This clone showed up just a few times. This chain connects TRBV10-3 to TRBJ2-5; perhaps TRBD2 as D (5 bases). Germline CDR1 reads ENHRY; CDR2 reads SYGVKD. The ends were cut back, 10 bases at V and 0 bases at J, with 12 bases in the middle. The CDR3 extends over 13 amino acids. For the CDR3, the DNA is TGTGCCACCCGGACTCTGTACCAAGAGACCCAGTACTTC. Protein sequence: CATRTLYQETQYF.

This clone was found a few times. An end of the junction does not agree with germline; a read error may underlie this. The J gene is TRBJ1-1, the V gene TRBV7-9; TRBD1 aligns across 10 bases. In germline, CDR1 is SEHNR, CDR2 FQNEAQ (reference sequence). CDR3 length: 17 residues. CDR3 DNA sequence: TGTTCCAGCAGCTTAGACGACAGGGGGCCTTCGAACACTGAAGCTTTCTTT. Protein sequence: CSSSLDDRGPSNTEAFF.

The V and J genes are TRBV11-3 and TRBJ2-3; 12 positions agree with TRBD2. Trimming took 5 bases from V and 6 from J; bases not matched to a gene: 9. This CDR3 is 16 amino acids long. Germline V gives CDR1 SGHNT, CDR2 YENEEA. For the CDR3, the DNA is TGTGCCAGCAGCCAGGGGGGACTAGCGGGCGGGGATACGCAGTATTTT. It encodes CASSQGGLAGGDTQYF.

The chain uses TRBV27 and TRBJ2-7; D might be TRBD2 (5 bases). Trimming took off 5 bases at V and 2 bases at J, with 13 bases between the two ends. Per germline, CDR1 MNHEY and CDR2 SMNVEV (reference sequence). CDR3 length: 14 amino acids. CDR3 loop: CASSQTGNTYEQYF. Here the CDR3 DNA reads TGTGCCAGCAGTCAGACCGGGAACACCTACGAGCAGTACTTC.

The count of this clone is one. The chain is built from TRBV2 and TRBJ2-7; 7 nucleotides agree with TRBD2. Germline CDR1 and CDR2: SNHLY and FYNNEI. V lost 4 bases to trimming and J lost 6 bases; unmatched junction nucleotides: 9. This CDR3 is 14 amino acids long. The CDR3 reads CASSGVVAGTEQYF. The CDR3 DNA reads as TGTGCCAGCAGTGGAGTGGTAGCGGGCACCGAGCAGTACTTC.

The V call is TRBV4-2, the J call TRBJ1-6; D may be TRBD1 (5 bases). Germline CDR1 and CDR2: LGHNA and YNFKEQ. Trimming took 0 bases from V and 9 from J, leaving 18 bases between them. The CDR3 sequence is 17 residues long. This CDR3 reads CASSQEGSTVLGSPLHF. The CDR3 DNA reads TGTGCCAGCAGCCAAGAGGGCTCGACAGTATTAGGTTCACCCCTCCACTTT.

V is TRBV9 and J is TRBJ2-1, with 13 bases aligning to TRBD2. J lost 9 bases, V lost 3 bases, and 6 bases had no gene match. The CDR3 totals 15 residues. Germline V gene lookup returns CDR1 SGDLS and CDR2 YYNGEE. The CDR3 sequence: CASSATSGGSAEQFF. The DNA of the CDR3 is TGTGCCAGCAGCGCGACTAGCGGGGGGTCCGCTGAGCAGTTCTTC.

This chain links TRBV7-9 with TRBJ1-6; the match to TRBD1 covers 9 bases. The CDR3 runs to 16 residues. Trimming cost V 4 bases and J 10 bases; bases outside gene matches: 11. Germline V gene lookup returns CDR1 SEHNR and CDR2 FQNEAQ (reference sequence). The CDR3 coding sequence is TGTGCCAGCAGCTCCTCCCAGACAGGGGGTGGGTCACCCCTCCACTTT. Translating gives CASSSSQTGGGSPLHF.

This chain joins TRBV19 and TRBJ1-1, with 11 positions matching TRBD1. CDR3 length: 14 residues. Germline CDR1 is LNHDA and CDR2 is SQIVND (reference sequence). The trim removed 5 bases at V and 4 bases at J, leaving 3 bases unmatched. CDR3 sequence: CASSPGTGGTEAFF. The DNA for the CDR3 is TGTGCCAGTAGTCCCGGGACAGGGGGCACTGAAGCTTTCTTT.